The rows below give T cell receptor beta chains drawn from one sample of a study of T cells in localized non-small cell lung cancer. This table comes from immunoSEQ multiplex PCR, and its TCRdb copy is limited to in-frame clones, with some not included. The sample lists more than 1,000 clones; approximately 20% were seen once. This sample comprised normal lung tissue next to the tumor, obtained before any cancer treatment. Receptor source: a man between 40 and 75 years old with stage I squamous cell lung carcinoma. Each CDR3 is given with its conserved first and last residue. Each record gives: V gene, J gene, CDR3 protein.

>TRBV11-3|TRBJ2-5
CASSLSRLAGDKTQYF
>TRBV9|TRBJ2-1
CASSGDLNEQFF